This TCR beta chain was sequenced in a study of blood T cell repertoires in COVID-19 (TCRdb year 2020). Turning to the overall study: Collaborator samples came from the United States, Italy and Spain and covered acute and convalescent phases of COVID-19. Deeply sampled blood TCRbeta repertoires from subjects exposed to, actively infected with, or recovered from COVID-19 were included in the dataset. The prospective study material was composed of cDNA or gDNA derived from T cells, B-cell-depleted T cells, or PBMCs. Where available, HLA class I and class II types were obtained from metadata supplied by the sample provider rather than from assay-based typing. The repertoires were made available in a free public database intended to serve as a resource for research on the immune response to SARS-CoV-2. Samples were obtained from the ongoing ImmuneRACE study (first 160 participants) and from about 1,300 subjects provided by 6 global collaborators. A de-identified subject ID, COVID-19 status, age in years and sex were almost always included in the sample metadata.

Deletion took 0 bases off V and 3 bases off J, with a span of 26 bases between the germline ends. CDR1 and CDR2, looked up from the germline V gene, are SNHLY and FYNNEI. The CDR3 numbers 20 residues from cysteine through phenylalanine. The kept DNA is CDR3 alone, 60 bases in frame from the first base. In regard to this clone: What antigen it recognizes has not been identified. Base qualities are not provided; no much larger clone lies one nucleotide away.

TCRbeta CDR3 regions were amplified from genomic DNA using the immunoSEQ Assay, a bias-controlled multiplex PCR. The authors' pipeline ran thus. Within the assay, amplification of reference gene primers was used to estimate how many nucleated cells each sample contained. Sequence reads were collapsed and filtered to measure the absolute abundance of every unique TCRbeta CDR3 rearrangement. For each sample, productive Simpson clonality was calculated as the square root of Simpson's diversity index over productive rearrangements. TCRdb limited this immuneACCESS table to in-frame rearrangements with V and J called. A share of clones is missing; checked studies link under half to unresolved V genes, and the rest is unexplained. V and J calls and clone size follow that table, whereas D and trimming were derived from the DNA. The sample yields fewer than 350,000 clones; 88% were counted once. The top ten constitute about 9.8% of the sample.

Whole blood was collected in K2EDTA tubes by collaborating institutions according to the institutions' own protocols. For TCRbeta analysis, collaborators shipped samples as frozen whole blood, isolated PBMCs, or DNA extracted from either of those sample types. Study-wide findings and limitations: The amount of clinical and demographic metadata varied by source and participant and was provided uncurated.

The receptor was isolated from a man younger than 30 with active or convalescent COVID-19. This chain joins TRBV2 to TRBJ1-2; the D gene cannot be resolved reliably. The material sequenced was peripheral blood. The CDR3 region reads CASSEAGQESPTHLYYGYTF. In nucleotides, the sequence is TGTGCCAGCAGTGAAGCGGGCCAGGAATCACCCACGCATCTCTACTATGGCTACACCTTC.